The present T cell receptor (beta chain) was sequenced within a study of blood T cell repertoires in COVID-19. Overall study context: Samples taken during acute and convalescent COVID-19 were collected in the United States, Italy and Spain. Nucleic acid was either cDNA or gDNA, and it came from T cells, B-cell-depleted T cells, or PBMCs.

Trimming at V came to 5 bases and at J to 1 base, leaving 6 bases not matched to a gene. CDR3 length: 15 amino acids. Germline lookup yields CDR1 SGHNT and CDR2 YENEEA. In the authors' workflow: Quantification of nucleated cells was approximated via reference gene primer amplification. Assay used: immunoSEQ multiplex PCR; TCRdb lists only in-frame clones, some missing. For V, J and clone size, that table is used; D and trimming come from the DNA. The sample lists 250,000 or so clones, about 90% occurring once. V and J are TRBV11-3 and TRBJ2-7; 9 positions agree with TRBD1. This receptor was obtained from a woman in her sixties with acute or convalescent COVID-19. Sequencing used peripheral blood. CDR3 sequence (DNA): TGTGCCAGCAGCGCCGGACAGGGGCGATCCTACGAGCAGTACTTC. It codes for CASSAGQGRSYEQYF.